This TCR beta chain was captured by sequencing in a study of T cells in Graves' hyperthyroidism and ophthalmopathy. This clonotype came up a few times. TCR beta CDR3 regions were amplified from RNA transcripts. The study used the HTBI primer set for a first-round RT-PCR of the TCR CDR3. TCRdb passed the multiplex PCR reads through MiXCR, listing each CDR3 protein once. The table includes roughly 700,000 distinct CDR3 sequences, under 45% detected once. Trimming cost V 4 bases and J 2 bases, with 17 bases left between them. The CDR3 has 16 residues. Germline V CDR1 and CDR2: SGHDN, FVKESK. J is TRBJ2-5 and V is TRBV14; no clear D. Sample: blood. This sequence originates from a woman aged 40-49 years with Graves' hyperthyroidism. The chain's CDR3 is CASSRLDLKGQETQYF. The CDR3 DNA sequence: TGTGCCAGCAGCCGTTTGGACCTTAAAGGGCAAGAGACCCAGTACTTC.